The 9 T cell receptor beta chains below come from one sample, sequenced in a study of metastatic and nonmetastatic thyroid tumors. TCRdb reprocessed the PCR reads via MiXCR. The top ten hold roughly 9.5% of the sample, which has about 41,000 clones, 25% to 30% seen once. Each patient came to thyroid surgery without any prior treatment (of any kind). Sequencing used blood. These receptors were taken from a male donor with papillary thyroid cancer or a benign thyroid nodule (not recorded which). Some clones in this sample may be carry-over from other donors' samples.

The chain joins TRBV12-3 or TRBV12-4 to TRBJ2-7; tentatively, D is TRBD1 (5 bases). The ends were cut back, 1 base at V and 10 bases at J, with 11 bases in the middle. The CDR3 length is 12 residues. The CDR3, as DNA: TGTGCCAGCAGTTTAGGGACAAGCTATCAGTACTTC. This encodes CASSLGTSYQYF.

This clone was seen more than once but under ten times. This may be a read error, as it is one base from a much larger clone. This chain joins TRBV29-1 and TRBJ2-1; no clear D. The V end lost 6 bases, the J end lost 6 bases, and 18 bases lay between the germline ends. The germline V gene encodes CDR1 SQVTM and CDR2 ANQGSEA. The CDR3 extends over 14 amino acids. DNA for the CDR3: TGCAGCGTCCGGACGACAAGGATGGGCAATGAGCAGTTCTTC. The encoded protein is CSVRTTRMGNEQFF.

V and J are TRBV18 and TRBJ1-5; possibly TRBD1 for D (6 bases). Germline-derived CDR1 and CDR2 are KGHSH and LQKENI. This CDR3 comprises 15 residues. The germline V and J ends were trimmed by 3 bases and 3 bases, with 12 bases remaining between them. As DNA, the CDR3 is TGTGCCAGCTCACCCGGACAGACTACCAATCAGCCCCAGCATTTT. The encoded protein is CASSPGQTTNQPQHF.

This rearrangement joins TRBV28 to TRBJ2-1, with 7 bases that match TRBD2. V trimming: 7 bases; J trimming: 1 base; junction bases outside the gene matches: 10. The CDR3 sequence is 16 residues long. CDR1 is MDHEN, CDR2 SYDVKM, per germline. CDR3 sequence reads: CASTPGVAGSYNEQFF. CDR3 bases: TGTGCCAGCACTCCGGGGGTAGCGGGTTCCTACAATGAGCAGTTCTTC.

The chain is built from TRBV27 and TRBJ2-4, with D perhaps given as TRBD1 or TRBD2 (5 bases each). CDR3 length: 16 amino acids. V lost 3 bases, J lost 12 bases, and 24 bases lay in between. The germline gives CDR1 MNHEY, CDR2 SMNVEV (reference sequence). DNA of the CDR3: TGTGCCAGCAGTTTGTTTGGGACCCCTAATCTGATTCATCAGTACTTC. It yields the protein CASSLFGTPNLIHQYF.

The V call is TRBV28, the J call TRBJ2-7; TRBD2 might be the D (6 bases). V lost 7 bases and J 6 bases, leaving 19 bases between the germline ends. Germline V lookup: CDR1 MDHEN, CDR2 SYDVKM. This CDR3 is built from 14 residues. The CDR3 bases are TGTGCCAGCAAGGTTGGCGGGAAAGGGGCCGAGCAGTACTTC. Amino acids: CASKVGGKGAEQYF.

The chain couples TRBV6-1 to TRBJ2-7, with D tentatively TRBD1 (5 bases). The CDR3 covers 15 residues. Trimming took 5 bases from V and 4 from J, leaving 18 bases between them. The germline gives CDR1 MNHNS, CDR2 SASEGT. CDR3 nucleotides: TGTGCCAGCAGTCCACGTCAGGGTGTAAAGTACGAGCAGTACTTC. Its protein is CASSPRQGVKYEQYF.

This clone was observed many times. The chain recombines TRBV2 with TRBJ2-1; D might be TRBD1 (5 bases). CDR1 and CDR2 from the germline V gene are SNHLY and FYNNEI. V gave up 3 bases and J gave up 14 bases, with 11 bases separating them. This CDR3 is built from 11 residues. CDR3 region: CASSDLSGKFF. CDR3 nucleotides: TGTGCCAGCAGTGACCTTTCAGGGAAGTTCTTC. The variable domain in full, with the rest retrieved from reference TRBV2 and TRBJ2-1, is EPEVTQTPSHQVTQMGQEVILRCVPISNHLYFYWYRQILGQKVEFLVSFYNNEISEKSEIFDDQFSVERPDGSNFTLKIRSTKLEDSAMYFCASSDLSGKFFGPGTRLTVL.

Notes on this clone: The junction and the germline gene differ at one end; a read error may be behind it. The CDR3 protein is CATIGIYIEQFF. The CDR3 DNA sequence: TGTGCCACCATCGGAATCTACATTGAGCAGTTCTTC. The J gene is TRBJ2-1, the V gene TRBV24-1, with D uncertain. This CDR3 region has 12 residues. The V gene's germline CDR1 is KGHDR and CDR2 SFDVKD.